A single sample is the source of the 8 T cell receptor beta chains below, sequenced in a study of blood T cell repertoires in COVID-19 (dated by TCRdb to 2020 to 2021). The receptor library was made with the immunoSEQ multiplex PCR assay. Here the immuneACCESS table is served through TCRdb, limited to in-frame sequences with V and J called. Missing clones are a known gap in these copies; in checked studies unresolved V genes cover under half, and the rest lacks a known reason. Present in this sample are more than 300,000 clones, under 90% of which were seen just once. About 4.1% of the sample comes from the top ten. The specimen sequenced was PBMCs or T cells enriched from blood (not recorded which). Every receptor here comes from a man younger than 40 who had recovered from COVID-19.

The chain carries TRBV6-5 and TRBJ2-7; D is perhaps TRBD1 (6 bases). This CDR3 has 15 amino acids. The V end lost 6 bases, the J end lost 0 bases, and 15 bases lay between the germline ends. CDR1 is MNHEY, CDR2 SVGAGI, per germline. The CDR3 DNA reads as TGTGCCAGCAGGACCGGGACACTTAACTCCTACGAGCAGTACTTC. Translating it yields CASRTGTLNSYEQYF.

The V gene is TRBV5-1, the J gene TRBJ2-6; 10 nucleotides line up with TRBD1. The trim removed 3 bases at V and 0 bases at J, leaving 9 bases unmatched. Germline lookup yields CDR1 SGHRS and CDR2 YFSETQ. The CDR3 loop spans 19 amino acids. DNA of the CDR3: TGCGCCAGCAGCTCGACAGGGGGCCACTCTGGCTCTGGGGCCAACGTCCTGACTTTC. Translating it yields CASSSTGGHSGSGANVLTF.

The chain employs TRBV7-9 and TRBJ2-2; the match to TRBD1 covers 7 bases. V lost 8 bases and J lost 0; bases outside the gene matches: 6. The CDR3 has 15 amino acids. Germline CDR1 reads SEHNR; CDR2 reads FQNEAQ (reference sequence). CDR3 amino acids: CASAWDRANTGELFF. The CDR3 bases are TGTGCCAGCGCTTGGGACAGAGCGAACACCGGGGAGCTGTTTTTT. Drawing the rest from reference TRBV7-9 and TRBJ2-2, the complete variable domain is DTGVSQNPRHKITKRGQNVTFRCDPISEHNRLYWYRQTLGQGPEFLTYFQNEAQLEKSRLLSDRFSAERPKGSFSTLEIQRTEQGDSAMYLCASAWDRANTGELFFGEGSRLTVL.

This rearrangement joins TRBV6-1 to TRBJ1-6, with D possibly matching TRBD1 (6 bases). Trimming stripped 2 bases from V and 8 bases from J, with 16 bases between. Germline loops: CDR1 MNHNS, CDR2 SASEGT. This CDR3 contains 16 residues. The CDR3 DNA is TGTGCCAGCAGTGAAATCGGTACAGGGCCCTATTCACCCCTCCACTTT. It codes for CASSEIGTGPYSPLHF.

The chain has TRBV12-2 and TRBJ2-3; the table's D gene call, TRBD2, was not cross checked with the DNA. TRBV12-2 is deemed a pseudogene. CDR3 length: 15 amino acids. For the CDR3, the DNA is TGTGCAAGTCGCCGCCGCCGGGAGGCCACAGATACGCAGTATTTT. This translates into CASRRRREATDTQYF.

CDR3 DNA sequence: TGTGCCAGCTCACCCCCAGGACAGGGAGGCGCCGGGGAGCTGTTTTTT. Translating gives CASSPPGQGGAGELFF. The chain recombines TRBV18 with TRBJ2-2; 8 nucleotides line up with TRBD1. In germline, CDR1 is KGHSH, CDR2 LQKENI. The V gene end was trimmed by 3 bases and the J gene end by 6 bases; junction bases not matched to a gene: 9. CDR3 size: 16 residues.

The V gene is TRBV3-1 (or the pseudogene TRBV3-2), the J gene TRBJ2-3; weak D call: TRBD2 (6 bases). CDR3 length equals 16 residues. V lost 2 bases to trimming and J lost 0 bases, with 12 bases between them. From germline, CDR1 is LGHDT and CDR2 YNNKEL (reference sequence). The CDR3 protein is CASSQHLAPSTDTQYF. The CDR3 nucleotides are TGTGCCAGCAGCCAACACCTAGCGCCTAGCACAGATACGCAGTATTTT.

The V gene is TRBV4-1, the J gene TRBJ2-7; TRBD2 aligns across 10 bases. The V and J ends lost 0 bases and 3 bases, in that order; junction bases with no gene match: 8. The germline V gene has CDR1 MGHRA and CDR2 YSYEKL. The CDR3 spans 17 residues. CDR3 bases: TGCGCCAGCAGCCAAGAAAGGCCTAGCGGGAGTCTCTACGAGCAGTACTTC. The encoded protein is CASSQERPSGSLYEQYF.